The 27 T cell receptor beta chains given below trace back to one sample, sequenced in a study of blood T cell repertoires in COVID-19. Clones were sequenced by immunoSEQ multiplex PCR, and TCRdb holds only the in-frame ones, with some missing. This repertoire shows tens of thousands of clones, around 88% found once; its top ten account for approximately 15%. Sequenced material: peripheral blood. These receptors were collected from a man between 65 and 79 years old with active or convalescent COVID-19.

V usage is TRBV7-2 and J usage is TRBJ2-7, with 8 bases fitting TRBD1. V was pared by 5 bases and J by 10 bases, with 16 bases of the junction left unmatched. CDR3 size: 15 residues. Germline CDR1 SGHTA, CDR2 FQGNSA. The CDR3 loop reads CASSQTGGQVFNQYF. CDR3 sequence (DNA): TGTGCCAGCAGCCAGACCGGGGGACAGGTCTTTAATCAGTACTTC.

The chain carries TRBV11-2 and TRBJ2-2; 7 bases fit TRBD1. V shed 7 bases and J 0 bases; nucleotides not matched to a gene: 11. The V gene's germline CDR1 is SGHAT and CDR2 FQNNGV. This CDR3 has 17 amino acids. DNA of the CDR3: TGTGCCAGCACCCAGGCCCGGGACAGTGCGAACACCGGGGAGCTGTTTTTT. Translation: CASTQARDSANTGELFF.

The chain has TRBV11-2 and TRBJ2-2, with TRBD1 as a possible D gene (6 bases). The CDR3 is 15 residues long. Germline assignment: CDR1 SGHAT and CDR2 FQNNGV. The V gene lost 4 bases and the J gene lost 0 bases, with 9 bases spanning the gap. The CDR3 bases are TGTGCCAGCAGCTGGGGACATGCGAACACCGGGGAGCTGTTTTTT. It specifies CASSWGHANTGELFF.

The chain couples TRBV6-1 to TRBJ1-1, with a tentative D call TRBD1 (6 bases). CDR3 size: 15 residues. The V end was cut by 0 bases, the J end by 3 bases, with 11 bases between. Germline V gene lookup returns CDR1 MNHNS and CDR2 SASEGT. The CDR3 loop reads CASSEAPRGYTEAFF. The CDR3 DNA reads as TGTGCCAGCAGTGAAGCTCCCAGGGGATACACTGAAGCTTTCTTT.

This clone has a single count. J is TRBJ1-2 and V is TRBV7-9, with D uncertain. Germline CDR1 is SEHNR and CDR2 is FQNEAQ (reference sequence). Deletions cut 0 bases from V and 8 bases from J, with 10 bases between. The CDR3 is 13 residues long. The CDR3 sequence: CASSLASARGYTF. The CDR3 bases are TGTGCCAGCAGCTTAGCCAGTGCTAGAGGCTACACCTTC.

The V gene is TRBV7-2, the J gene TRBJ2-7; 10 bases line up with TRBD2. The trim removed 4 bases at V and 6 bases at J, leaving 15 bases unmatched. This CDR3 has 17 residues. CDR1 is SGHTA, CDR2 FQGNSA, per germline. CDR3 DNA: TGTGCCAGCAGCTCAACCCTAGCGGGAGTTTCTCGGGGCGAGCAGTACTTC. Amino acid sequence: CASSSTLAGVSRGEQYF.

The J gene is TRBJ2-3, the V gene TRBV2; TRBD2 matches 13 bases. Germline CDR1 reads SNHLY; CDR2 reads FYNNEI. CDR3 length: 16 residues. Germline trimming cut 5 bases from V and 6 bases from J; bases unmatched to any gene: 8. The chain's CDR3 is CASSWTSGRSGDTQYF. In DNA form, the CDR3 reads TGTGCCAGCAGTTGGACTAGCGGGAGATCCGGGGATACGCAGTATTTT.

This chain connects TRBV2 to TRBJ1-3; D may be TRBD1 (6 bases). This CDR3 is built from 17 residues. Trimming removed 6 bases from V and 0 bases from J, with 18 bases in between. Germline V gene lookup returns CDR1 SNHLY and CDR2 FYNNEI. This CDR3 is CASSGIGGLSSGNTIYF. DNA for the CDR3: TGTGCCAGCAGCGGGATCGGGGGGCTTAGCTCTGGAAACACCATATATTTT.

V usage is TRBV18 and J usage is TRBJ1-1; 7 bases are a match to TRBD1. The CDR3 has 15 amino acids. J gave up 3 bases and V 3 bases, and 7 bases lay outside the gene matches. In germline, CDR1 is KGHSH, CDR2 LQKENI. CDR3 nucleotide sequence: TGTGCCAGCTCACCTGGGGCAGGGGGTCACACTGAAGCTTTCTTT. It encodes CASSPGAGGHTEAFF. Drawing the rest from reference TRBV18 and TRBJ1-1, the complete variable domain is NAGVMQNPRHLVRRRGQEARLRCSPMKGHSHVYWYRQLPEEGLKFMVYLQKENIIDESGMPKERFSAEFPKEGPSILRIQQVVRGDSAAYFCASSPGAGGHTEAFFGQGTRLTVV.

This clone has only a few counts. The V and J genes are TRBV11-2 and TRBJ2-7; D perhaps matches TRBD2 (5 bases). There are 16 residues in the CDR3. Germline V gene sequence: CDR1 SGHAT, CDR2 FQNNGV. With 2 bases removed from V and 0 bases from J, the gap between germline ends came to 14 bases. CDR3 DNA: TGTGCCAGCAGCTTATCAGCGGACCCTAGCTCCTACGAGCAGTACTTC. Protein product: CASSLSADPSSYEQYF.

This chain connects TRBV27 to TRBJ1-5; possibly TRBD1 for D (5 bases). The CDR3 spans 15 residues. Germline-derived CDR1 and CDR2 are MNHEY and SMNVEV (reference sequence). V shed 2 bases and J shed 2 bases, with 10 bases lying between them. CDR3 nucleotides: TGTGCCAGCAGTTTAGGGGCGGGGGGCAATCAGCCCCAGCATTTT. Translating it yields CASSLGAGGNQPQHF.

The V call is TRBV2, the J call TRBJ2-3; D is perhaps TRBD2 (6 bases). CDR3 length equals 13 residues. The germline V and J ends were trimmed by 6 bases and 0 bases, with 7 bases remaining between them. Germline CDR1 and CDR2: SNHLY and FYNNEI. CDR3 sequence: CASRRDSTDTQYF. As DNA, the CDR3 is TGTGCCAGCAGGCGGGATAGCACAGATACGCAGTATTTT.

The chain uses TRBV18 and TRBJ2-6; possibly TRBD2 for D (6 bases). V was trimmed by 0 bases and J by 0 bases, leaving 9 bases between them. Germline CDR1 is KGHSH and CDR2 is LQKENI. The CDR3 consists of 17 residues. CDR3 sequence reads: CASSPPEGSSGANVLTF. CDR3 DNA sequence: TGTGCCAGCTCACCACCGGAGGGGAGCTCTGGGGCCAACGTCCTGACTTTC. Using reference TRBV18 and TRBJ2-6 for the parts outside the CDR3, the full variable domain is NAGVMQNPRHLVRRRGQEARLRCSPMKGHSHVYWYRQLPEEGLKFMVYLQKENIIDESGMPKERFSAEFPKEGPSILRIQQVVRGDSAAYFCASSPPEGSSGANVLTFGAGSRLTVL.

The chain recombines TRBV13 with TRBJ2-5, with D unclear. Per the germline V gene, CDR1 is PRHDT and CDR2 is FYEKMQ (reference sequence). Trimming pared 5 bases from V and 5 bases from J, leaving 9 bases between. The CDR3 loop spans 12 amino acids. CDR3 in DNA: TGTGCCAGCAGCCTATTCAGGGAGACCCAGTACTTC. Translation: CASSLFRETQYF.

The chain has TRBV6-2 or TRBV6-3 and TRBJ2-2; D is possibly TRBD1 (6 bases). V was pared by 5 bases and J by 0 bases, with 16 bases between. The germline V gene encodes CDR1 MNHEY and CDR2 SVGEGT. The CDR3 extends over 17 amino acids. CDR3 sequence (DNA): TGTGCCAGCAGTGGGGTTGACAGGTTTTCGAACACCGGGGAGCTGTTTTTT. Its translation is CASSGVDRFSNTGELFF.

This clone was counted a few times. V usage is TRBV10-3 and J usage is TRBJ1-6, with D unresolved. The CDR3 is made up of 14 amino acids. V was trimmed by 2 bases and J by 4 bases, leaving 6 bases between them. Looked up from germline, CDR1 is ENHRY and CDR2 is SYGVKD. This chain's CDR3 is CAISELQYNSPLHF. CDR3 coding DNA: TGTGCCATCAGTGAGCTACAGTATAATTCACCCCTCCACTTT.

This clone was observed a single time. The CDR3, as DNA: TGTGCCAGCAGCCCTTTCGTAGGGGACAGGGAAAGGCTAGCCCAACCTTACGAGCAGTACTTC. It codes for CASSPFVGDRERLAQPYEQYF. V usage is TRBV21-1 and J usage is TRBJ2-7; the table's D call, TRBD1, was not checked against the DNA. TRBV21-1 counts as a pseudogene. The CDR3 has 21 residues.

This chain connects TRBV9 to TRBJ1-6; 7 nucleotides agree with TRBD1. CDR1 and CDR2 (germline): SGDLS, YYNGEE. The V gene end was trimmed by 4 bases and the J gene end by 10 bases; junction bases not matched to a gene: 11. This CDR3 has 15 residues. The CDR3 loop reads CASSSGTGVRSPLHF. As DNA, the CDR3 is TGTGCCAGCAGCAGTGGAACAGGGGTCCGATCACCCCTCCACTTT.

This chain connects TRBV21-1 to TRBJ1-2. TRBV21-1 is designated a pseudogene. CDR3 length: 16 amino acids. CDR3 nucleotides: TGTGCCAGCAGCAAAGCCGGGCGGAGGGGTTGGTATGGCTACACCTTC. This codes for CASSKAGRRGWYGYTF.

The gene calls are TRBV6-5 and TRBJ2-1; D unresolved. The CDR3 has 15 amino acids. Per germline, CDR1 MNHEY and CDR2 SVGAGI. Between the trimmed V and J ends, which lost 2 bases and 4 bases, there was a span of 12 bases. The CDR3 reads CASSYPLQEYNEQFF. The CDR3 coding sequence is TGTGCCAGCAGTTACCCCCTGCAGGAATACAATGAGCAGTTCTTC.

This clone was observed a few times. The chain joins TRBV3-1 (or the pseudogene TRBV3-2) to TRBJ2-5, with D possibly matching TRBD2 (7 bases). V was shortened by 4 bases and J by 5 bases, with 11 bases between the two germline ends. Germline assignment: CDR1 LGHDT and CDR2 YNNKEL (reference sequence). The CDR3 sequence is 13 residues long. The CDR3 spells CASSLGGRETQYF. The CDR3 DNA sequence: TGTGCCAGCAGCCTCGGGGGGCGGGAGACCCAGTACTTC.

The rearrangement links TRBV28 to TRBJ2-7; D might be TRBD1 (6 bases). The CDR3 totals 12 residues. V gave up 6 bases and J gave up 2 bases, with 8 bases separating them. Germline-derived CDR1 and CDR2 are MDHEN and SYDVKM. The CDR3 DNA follows: TGTGCCAGCAGAACAGGGACCTACGAGCAGTACTTC. This translates into CASRTGTYEQYF.

The chain combines TRBV10-2 with TRBJ2-1; 7 bases agree with TRBD1. Trimming cost V 6 bases and J 6 bases; bases outside gene matches: 11. Germline loops: CDR1 WSHSY, CDR2 SAAADI. The CDR3 is 15 amino acids. The CDR3 is CASRDRVAVGNEQFF. The DNA of the CDR3 is TGCGCCAGCAGAGACAGGGTGGCTGTGGGCAATGAGCAGTTCTTC.

This clone was seen a handful of times. V usage is TRBV25-1 and J usage is TRBJ1-1, with 8 bases lining up with TRBD1. Germline V gives CDR1 MGHDK, CDR2 SYGVNS. The trim removed 2 bases at V and 1 base at J, leaving 3 bases unmatched. CDR3 length: 15 amino acids. CDR3 in amino acids: CASSEIDRGNTEAFF. CDR3 nucleotide sequence: TGTGCCAGCAGTGAAATAGACAGGGGGAACACTGAAGCTTTCTTT. The whole variable domain, remainder taken from reference TRBV25-1 and TRBJ1-1, is EADIYQTPRYLVIGTGKKITLECSQTMGHDKMYWYQQDPGMELHLIHYSYGVNSTEKGDLSSESTVSRIRTEHFPLTLESARPSHTSQYLCASSEIDRGNTEAFFGQGTRLTVV.

The chain uses TRBV3-1 (or the pseudogene TRBV3-2) and TRBJ2-7; the D gene is possibly TRBD1 (5 bases). V shed 2 bases and J shed 3 bases, with 11 bases lying between them. CDR1 is LGHDT and CDR2 is YNNKEL in the germline V gene (reference sequence). The CDR3 has 14 residues. CDR3 coding DNA: TGTGCCAGCAGCCAACGGTGGGGCCACTACGAGCAGTACTTC. It yields the protein CASSQRWGHYEQYF.

The chain recombines TRBV27 with TRBJ2-1, with 8 nucleotides matching TRBD2. The trim removed 5 bases at V and 15 bases at J, leaving 15 bases unmatched. Germline V gene data show CDR1 as MNHEY and CDR2 as SMNVEV (reference sequence). The CDR3 covers 14 residues. CDR3 sequence reads: CASSHGLASLEAFF. In DNA, the CDR3 is TGTGCCAGCAGTCACGGACTAGCTTCGCTGGAAGCGTTCTTC.

This chain links TRBV5-1 with TRBJ1-6; TRBD1 might be the D (6 bases). Germline lookup yields CDR1 SGHRS and CDR2 YFSETQ. V lost 0 bases and J lost 5, with 12 bases in between. This CDR3 contains 16 residues. This chain's CDR3 is CASSLAGGRNNSPLHF. CDR3 bases: TGCGCCAGCAGCTTGGCTGGGGGCCGAAATAATTCACCCCTCCACTTT.